This passage covers 11 T cell receptor beta chains from one sample sequenced in a study of shared clonotypes between healthy human individuals. Naive CD8 cells lacked CD45RO, underwent positive selection for CCR7 and left out terminally differentiated effector memory CD45RA+ cells. Some clones are missing from TCRdb's copy, which holds only in-frame ones; the method was immunoSEQ multiplex PCR. Of approximately 2,200,000 clones listed, roughly 91% are singletons. The specimen was naive CD8+ T cells from PBMCs. The source is a man in his late teens or twenties in good health. Some clones in this sample may be carry-over from other donors' samples.

V usage is TRBV9 and J usage is TRBJ2-5, with a possible D match to TRBD2 (6 bases). V shed 4 bases and J shed 3 bases, with 19 bases lying between them. Germline V gives CDR1 SGDLS, CDR2 YYNGEE. The CDR3 runs to 16 residues. CDR3 loop: CASSSKRGGTKETQYF. The CDR3 nucleotides read TGTGCCAGCAGCTCCAAGAGGGGCGGGACCAAAGAGACCCAGTACTTC.

The V gene is TRBV28, the J gene TRBJ2-5, with D possibly being TRBD2 (7 bases). The CDR3 runs 17 residues. Trimming removed 4 bases from V and 1 base from J, with 19 bases in between. Germline V gives CDR1 MDHEN, CDR2 SYDVKM. CDR3 nucleotide sequence: TGTGCCAGCAGTTCCCCGAGGGGGAGGGGGACCCAAGAGACCCAGTACTTC. Encoded protein: CASSSPRGRGTQETQYF. The entire variable domain, with the rest obtained from reference TRBV28 and TRBJ2-5, is as follows: DVKVTQSSRYLVKRTGEKVFLECVQDMDHENMFWYRQDPGLGLRLIYFSYDVKMKEKGDIPEGYSVSREKKERFSLILESASTNQTSMYLCASSSPRGRGTQETQYFGPGTRLLVL.

V usage is TRBV2 and J usage is TRBJ2-1; D call uncertain. The CDR3 contains 15 residues. The V end was cut by 4 bases, the J end by 2 bases, with 12 bases between. Germline lookup yields CDR1 SNHLY and CDR2 FYNNEI. CDR3 protein: CASSVSDFPYNEQFF. The CDR3 DNA follows: TGTGCCAGCAGTGTTAGTGACTTTCCCTACAATGAGCAGTTCTTC.

The chain carries TRBV4-2 and TRBJ1-1, with D possibly matching TRBD1 (5 bases). The CDR3 spans 17 residues. The germline V gene has CDR1 LGHNA and CDR2 YNFKEQ. V shed 5 bases and J shed 6 bases, with 25 bases lying between them. CDR3: CASSKLHRDGLSSEAFF. Written as DNA, the CDR3 is TGTGCCAGCAGCAAATTACACCGGGACGGGCTCAGCTCTGAAGCTTTCTTT.

This rearrangement joins TRBV6-5 to TRBJ2-3; no firm D call. Germline V gene lookup returns CDR1 MNHEY and CDR2 SVGAGI. Trimming shortened V by 5 bases and J by 1 base, and 10 bases separated the two germline ends. This CDR3 is 14 amino acids long. The DNA for the CDR3 is TGTGCCAGCAGTCAGGACGAGGGCACAGATACGCAGTATTTT. Residues: CASSQDEGTDTQYF.

About this clone: Other DNA sequences within the sample encode an identical CDR3. The chain combines TRBV27 with TRBJ2-2; D gene ambiguous. This CDR3 region has 12 residues. Trimming left V 4 bases short and J 4 bases short, with 4 bases between. Germline V gene data show CDR1 as MNHEY and CDR2 as SMNVEV (reference sequence). CDR3 sequence reads: CASSSLTGELFF. The CDR3 DNA reads as TGTGCCAGCAGTTCACTCACCGGGGAGCTGTTTTTT.

The V call is TRBV7-8, the J call TRBJ2-1; TRBD1 matches 8 bases. V shed 5 bases, J shed 4 bases, and the junction held 10 bases outside the gene matches. CDR3 length: 16 residues. Germline values: CDR1 SGHVS, CDR2 FQNEAQ. CDR3 region: CASSPRSGGKYNEQFF. CDR3 in DNA: TGTGCCAGCAGCCCCCGCTCAGGGGGCAAGTACAATGAGCAGTTCTTC.

CDR3 bases: TGTGCCAGCAGGCGGACTAGCGGGGGCTACTACAATGAGCAGTTCTTC. Its protein is CASRRTSGGYYNEQFF. This chain uses TRBV7-8 with TRBJ2-1; 13 positions agree with TRBD2. J lost 3 bases, V lost 6 bases, and 5 bases had no gene match. The CDR3 is 16 residues long. Germline V lookup: CDR1 SGHVS, CDR2 FQNEAQ.

The chain uses TRBV6-5 and TRBJ2-6; D might be TRBD1 (6 bases). There are 15 residues in the CDR3. Looked up from germline, CDR1 is MNHEY and CDR2 is SVGAGI. The germline V and J ends were trimmed by 6 bases and 1 base, with 10 bases remaining between them. The CDR3 DNA reads TGTGCCAGCAGCAAAACAGGGTCTGGGGCCAACGTCCTGACTTTC. Residues: CASSKTGSGANVLTF.

The chain couples TRBV4-1 to TRBJ1-1; tentatively, D is TRBD1 (6 bases). Germline V gene lookup returns CDR1 MGHRA and CDR2 YSYEKL. Trimming took off 4 bases at V and 4 bases at J, with 13 bases between the two ends. The CDR3 extends over 14 amino acids. CDR3 DNA sequence: TGCGCCAGCAGCCTGTCCCGGGGGGCCACTGAAGCTTTCTTT. It yields the protein CASSLSRGATEAFF.

This clone was picked up one time. V and J are TRBV4-3 and TRBJ2-2, with D tentatively TRBD2 (5 bases). V lost 6 bases, J lost 6 bases, and 8 bases lay in between. The CDR3 sequence is 12 residues long. From germline, CDR1 is LGHNA and CDR2 YSLEER. This CDR3 is CASRASSGELFF. The CDR3, as DNA: TGCGCCAGCAGGGCTAGCTCCGGGGAGCTGTTTTTT.